This T cell receptor beta chain is drawn from a study of patients and donors after allogeneic stem cell transplantation. With 0 bases removed from V and 6 bases from J, the gap between germline ends came to 6 bases. The germline V gene encodes CDR1 MNHEY and CDR2 SVGAGI. The CDR3 spans 13 residues. Each CDR3 protein gets one entry after TCRdb re-called the RT-PCR reads with MiXCR. This table holds hundreds of thousands of distinct CDR3 sequences, 16% found once. The receptor was isolated from a human donor who was either an allogeneic HSCT recipient or a stem cell or donor lymphocyte infusion donor (not recorded which). It is not recorded whose cells these are; they may come from a transplant donor. Source material: blood, either unsorted or a sorted T cell fraction (not recorded which). The rearrangement links TRBV6-5 to TRBJ1-5; no definite D call. CDR3 sequence reads: CASSYSVTQPQHF. CDR3 DNA: TGTGCCAGCAGTTACTCCGTAACTCAGCCCCAGCATTTT.